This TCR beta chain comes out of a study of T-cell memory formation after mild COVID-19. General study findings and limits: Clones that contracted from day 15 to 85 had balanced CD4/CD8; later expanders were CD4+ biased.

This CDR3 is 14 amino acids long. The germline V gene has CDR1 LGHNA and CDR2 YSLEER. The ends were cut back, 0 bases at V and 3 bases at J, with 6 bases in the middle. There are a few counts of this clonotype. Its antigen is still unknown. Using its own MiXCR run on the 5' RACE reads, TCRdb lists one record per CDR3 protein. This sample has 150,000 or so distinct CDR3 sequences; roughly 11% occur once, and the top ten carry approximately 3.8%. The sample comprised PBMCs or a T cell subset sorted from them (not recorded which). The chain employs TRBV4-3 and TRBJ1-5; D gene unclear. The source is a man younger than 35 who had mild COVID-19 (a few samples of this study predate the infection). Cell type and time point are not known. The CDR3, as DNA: TGCGCCAGCAGCCAAGATAGTCTCAATCAGCCCCAGCATTTT. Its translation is CASSQDSLNQPQHF.